This TCR beta chain stems from a study of cytomegalovirus exposure and HLA in healthy donors. Study observations and caveats: Later genetic work tied a missense DCLRE1C variant to beta-chain V and J trimming. Presence/absence analyses rested on an assumption that sequencing depth was roughly uniform across donors.

As for this clone: Its antigen remains unidentified.

Use of 60 Vbeta and 13 Jbeta primers characterized the PCR. The data were produced by immunoSEQ multiplex PCR, yet TCRdb's version contains in-frame clones alone and is incomplete. The sample data list some 200,000 clones. The CDR3 extends over 14 amino acids. Germline-derived CDR1 and CDR2 are SGHAT and FQNNGV. Trimming shortened V by 5 bases and J by 1 base, and 11 bases separated the two germline ends. The TCR comes from a man aged 30 to 39 in good health and CMV-seronegative. The material sequenced was PBMCs. The rearrangement links TRBV11-2 to TRBJ1-2; D is unclear. The CDR3 bases are TGTGCCAGCAGCCTATACGCTCTTAACTATGGCTACACCTTC. The encoded protein is CASSLYALNYGYTF. Looking up the rest from reference TRBV11-2 and TRBJ1-2 gives the full variable domain: EAGVAQSPRYKIIEKRQSVAFWCNPISGHATLYWYQQILGQGPKLLIQFQNNGVVDDSQLPKDRFSAERLKGVDSTLKIQPAKLEDSAVYLCASSLYALNYGYTFGSGTRLTVV.